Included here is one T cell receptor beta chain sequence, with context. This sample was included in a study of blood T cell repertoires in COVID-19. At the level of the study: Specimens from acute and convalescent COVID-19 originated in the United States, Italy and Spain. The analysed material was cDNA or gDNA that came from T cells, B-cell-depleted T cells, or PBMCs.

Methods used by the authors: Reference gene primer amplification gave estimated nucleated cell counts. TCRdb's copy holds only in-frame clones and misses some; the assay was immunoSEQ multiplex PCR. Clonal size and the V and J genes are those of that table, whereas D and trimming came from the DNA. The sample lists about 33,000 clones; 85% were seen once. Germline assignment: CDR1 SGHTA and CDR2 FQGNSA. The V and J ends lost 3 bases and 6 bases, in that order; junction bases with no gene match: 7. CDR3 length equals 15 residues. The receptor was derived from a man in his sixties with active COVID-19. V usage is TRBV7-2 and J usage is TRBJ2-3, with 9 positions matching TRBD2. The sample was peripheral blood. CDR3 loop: CASSLLAGSGDTQYF. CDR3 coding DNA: TGTGCCAGCAGCTTGCTAGCGGGATCGGGCGATACGCAGTATTTT.